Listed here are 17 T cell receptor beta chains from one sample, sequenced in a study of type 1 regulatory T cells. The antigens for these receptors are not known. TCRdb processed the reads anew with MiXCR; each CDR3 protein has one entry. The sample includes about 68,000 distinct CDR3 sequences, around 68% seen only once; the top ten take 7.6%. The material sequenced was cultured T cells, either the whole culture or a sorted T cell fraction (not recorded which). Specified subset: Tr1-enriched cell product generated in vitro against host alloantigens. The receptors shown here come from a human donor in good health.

The CDR3 here is CASTDGTRPPYEQYF. CDR3 nucleotide sequence: TGTGCCAGCACCGACGGGACCCGGCCCCCCTACGAGCAGTACTTC. This chain joins TRBV12-3 or TRBV12-4 and TRBJ2-7; D is possibly TRBD1 or TRBD2 (5 bases each). Trimming left V 7 bases short and J 2 bases short, with 18 bases between. This CDR3 comprises 15 residues.

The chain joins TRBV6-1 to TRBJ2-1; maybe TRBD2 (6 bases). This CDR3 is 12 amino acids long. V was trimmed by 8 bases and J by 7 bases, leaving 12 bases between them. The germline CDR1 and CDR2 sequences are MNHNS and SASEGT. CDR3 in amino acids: CASLYGGNEQFF. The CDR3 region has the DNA TGTGCCAGCTTATACGGGGGAAATGAGCAGTTCTTC.

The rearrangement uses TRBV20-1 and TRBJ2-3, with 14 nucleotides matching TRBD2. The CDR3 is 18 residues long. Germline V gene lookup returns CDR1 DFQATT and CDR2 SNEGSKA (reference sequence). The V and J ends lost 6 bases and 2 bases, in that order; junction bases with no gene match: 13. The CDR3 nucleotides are TGCAGTGCCCCTGGGACTAGCGGGAGTGCGGTAAACACAGATACGCAGTATTTT. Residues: CSAPGTSGSAVNTDTQYF.

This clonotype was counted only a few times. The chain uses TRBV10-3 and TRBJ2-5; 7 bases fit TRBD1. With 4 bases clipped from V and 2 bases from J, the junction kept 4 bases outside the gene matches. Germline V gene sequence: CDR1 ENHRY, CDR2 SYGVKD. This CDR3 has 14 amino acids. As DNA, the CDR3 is TGTGCCATCAGTGGGGACAGACAACAAGAGACCCAGTACTTC. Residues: CAISGDRQQETQYF.

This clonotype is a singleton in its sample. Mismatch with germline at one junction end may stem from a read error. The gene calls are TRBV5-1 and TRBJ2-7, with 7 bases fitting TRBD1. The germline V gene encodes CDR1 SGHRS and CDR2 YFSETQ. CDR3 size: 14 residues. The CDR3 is CASSQDRAVVEQYF. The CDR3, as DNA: TGTGCCAGCAGTCAAGACAGGGCCGTTGTCGAGCAGTACTTC.

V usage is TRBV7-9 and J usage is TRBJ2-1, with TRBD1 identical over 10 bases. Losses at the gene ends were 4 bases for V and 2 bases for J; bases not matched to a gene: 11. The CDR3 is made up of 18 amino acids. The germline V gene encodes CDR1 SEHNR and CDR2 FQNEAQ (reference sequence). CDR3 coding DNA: TGTGCCAGCAGCTACCAAATCCGGGACAGGGGAACCTACAATGAGCAGTTCTTC. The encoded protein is CASSYQIRDRGTYNEQFF.

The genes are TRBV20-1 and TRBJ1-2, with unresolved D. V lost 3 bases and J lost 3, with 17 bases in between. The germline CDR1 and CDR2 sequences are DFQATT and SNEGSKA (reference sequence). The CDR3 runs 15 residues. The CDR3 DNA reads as TGCAGTGCTAGGCCAGTTGGGGTACGGGACTATGGCTACACCTTC. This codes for CSARPVGVRDYGYTF.

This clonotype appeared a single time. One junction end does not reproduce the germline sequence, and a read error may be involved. In nucleotides, the CDR3 is TGTGCCGGCAGCCGATATAGACCCCTGACCGGGGAGCTGTTTTTT. Its protein is CAGSRYRPLTGELFF. The chain joins TRBV5-5 to TRBJ2-2; D remains unclear. The CDR3 has 15 residues. CDR1 and CDR2 (germline): SGHKS, YYEKEE (reference sequence).

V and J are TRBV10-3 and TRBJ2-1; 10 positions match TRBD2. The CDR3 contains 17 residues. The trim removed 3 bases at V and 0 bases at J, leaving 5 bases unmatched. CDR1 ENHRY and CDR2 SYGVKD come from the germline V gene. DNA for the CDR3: TGTGCCATCAGTGAATCACTAGCGGGGAGCTCCTACAATGAGCAGTTCTTC. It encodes CAISESLAGSSYNEQFF.

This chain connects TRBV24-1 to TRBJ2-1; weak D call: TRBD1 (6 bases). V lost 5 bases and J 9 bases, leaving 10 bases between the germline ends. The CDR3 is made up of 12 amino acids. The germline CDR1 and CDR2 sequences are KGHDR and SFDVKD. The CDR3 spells CATSVTGFEQFF. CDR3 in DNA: TGTGCCACCAGTGTAACAGGGTTTGAGCAGTTCTTC.

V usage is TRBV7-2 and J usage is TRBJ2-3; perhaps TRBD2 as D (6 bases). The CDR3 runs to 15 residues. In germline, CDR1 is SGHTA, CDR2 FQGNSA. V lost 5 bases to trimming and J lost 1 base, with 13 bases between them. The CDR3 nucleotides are TGTGCCAGCAGCCAACCCCCGGGGGGCACAGATACGCAGTATTTT. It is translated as CASSQPPGGTDTQYF.

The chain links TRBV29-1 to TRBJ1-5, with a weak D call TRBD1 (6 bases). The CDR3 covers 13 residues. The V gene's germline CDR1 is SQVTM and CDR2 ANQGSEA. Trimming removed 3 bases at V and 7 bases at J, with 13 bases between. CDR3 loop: CSVESGVGQPQHF. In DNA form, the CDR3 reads TGCAGCGTTGAGTCAGGGGTCGGGCAGCCCCAGCATTTT.

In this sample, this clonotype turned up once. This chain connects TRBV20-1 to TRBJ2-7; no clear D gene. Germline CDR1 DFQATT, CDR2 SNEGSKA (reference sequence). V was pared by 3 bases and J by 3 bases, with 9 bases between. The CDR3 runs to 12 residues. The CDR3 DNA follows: TGCAGTGCTAGTCGTCTGGACTACGAGCAGTACTTC. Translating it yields CSASRLDYEQYF.

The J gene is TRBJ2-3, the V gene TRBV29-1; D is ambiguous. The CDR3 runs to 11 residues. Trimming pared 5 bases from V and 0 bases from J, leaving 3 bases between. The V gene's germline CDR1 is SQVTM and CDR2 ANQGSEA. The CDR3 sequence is CSVQSTDTQYF. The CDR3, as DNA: TGCAGCGTTCAAAGCACAGATACGCAGTATTTT.

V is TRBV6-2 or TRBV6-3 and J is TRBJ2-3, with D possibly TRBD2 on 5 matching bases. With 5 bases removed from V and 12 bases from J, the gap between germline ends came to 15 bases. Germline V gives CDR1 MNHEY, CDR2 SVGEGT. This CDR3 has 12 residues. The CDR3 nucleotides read TGTGCCAGCAGTCCGGACTCCCCGCAACAGTATTTT. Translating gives CASSPDSPQQYF.

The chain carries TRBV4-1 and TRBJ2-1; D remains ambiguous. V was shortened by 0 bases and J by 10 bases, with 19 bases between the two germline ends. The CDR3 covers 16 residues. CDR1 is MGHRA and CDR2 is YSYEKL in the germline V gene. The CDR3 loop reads CASSQDENRQSHEQFF. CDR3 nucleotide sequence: TGCGCCAGCAGCCAAGATGAAAACCGGCAGTCTCACGAGCAGTTCTTC.

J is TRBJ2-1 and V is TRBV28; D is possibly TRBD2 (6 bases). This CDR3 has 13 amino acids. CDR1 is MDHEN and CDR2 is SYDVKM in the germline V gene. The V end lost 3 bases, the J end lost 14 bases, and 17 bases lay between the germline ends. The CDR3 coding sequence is TGTGCCAGCAGTTTCGGAGGGAACCCCTTAAAGTTCTTC. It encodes CASSFGGNPLKFF. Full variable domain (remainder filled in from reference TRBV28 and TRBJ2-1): DVKVTQSSRYLVKRTGEKVFLECVQDMDHENMFWYRQDPGLGLRLIYFSYDVKMKEKGDIPEGYSVSREKKERFSLILESASTNQTSMYLCASSFGGNPLKFFGPGTRLTVL.